The 20 T cell receptor beta chains below all came from one sample that was sequenced in a study of identifying expanded T cells in peripheral blood. TCRdb keeps only in-frame clones here, not all; method: immunoSEQ multiplex PCR. The sample yields 75,000 to 100,000 clones, about 89% seen once. Material: blood. The receptors come from a person between 18 and 70 years old in good health.

The V call is TRBV5-1, the J call TRBJ2-3; unclear D gene. The CDR3 spans 15 residues. Germline V gives CDR1 SGHRS, CDR2 YFSETQ. Trimming cost V 0 bases and J 0 bases, with 8 bases left between them. The CDR3 DNA is TGCGCCAGCAGCTTGGGAGAAACTAGCACAGATACGCAGTATTTT. It yields the protein CASSLGETSTDTQYF.

V is TRBV6-4 and J is TRBJ2-1, with TRBD1 matching over 7 bases. Germline loops: CDR1 MRHNA, CDR2 SNTAGT. This CDR3 region has 15 residues. V shed 6 bases, J shed 1 base, and the junction held 6 bases outside the gene matches. CDR3 amino acids: CASSREGASYNEQFF. The CDR3 DNA reads as TGTGCCAGCAGCCGTGAGGGGGCGTCCTACAATGAGCAGTTCTTC.

This rearrangement joins TRBV7-3 to TRBJ1-5; TRBD1 aligns across 10 bases. The germline CDR1 and CDR2 sequences are SGHTA and FQGTGA. The V segment lost 2 bases and the J segment 2 bases; nucleotides outside the gene matches: 12. The CDR3 loop spans 19 amino acids. CDR3 coding DNA: TGTGCCAGCAGCTTACTCTGGGGGACAGGGGTACTCGGCAATCAGCCCCAGCATTTT. Its protein product is CASSLLWGTGVLGNQPQHF.

This chain joins TRBV6-6 and TRBJ2-2; 7 nucleotides align to TRBD1. Germline values: CDR1 MNHNY, CDR2 SVGAGI (reference sequence). V gave up 0 bases and J gave up 6 bases; unmatched junction bases: 4. The CDR3 has 15 residues. The CDR3 loop reads CASSYSSGGAGELFF. The CDR3 nucleotides read TGTGCCAGCAGTTACTCGTCAGGGGGAGCCGGGGAGCTGTTTTTT.

V usage is TRBV6-6 and J usage is TRBJ1-5; 9 bases fit TRBD1. V lost 6 bases, J lost 4 bases, and 7 bases stayed unmatched. This CDR3 has 15 amino acids. Germline V gene sequence: CDR1 MNHNY, CDR2 SVGAGI (reference sequence). The CDR3: CASRNRGQVNQPQHF. CDR3 sequence (DNA): TGTGCCAGCAGAAACAGGGGGCAAGTAAATCAGCCCCAGCATTTT.

This chain joins TRBV10-3 and TRBJ1-2, with D unresolved. The V gene lost 8 bases and the J gene lost 6 bases, with 10 bases spanning the gap. CDR3 size: 11 residues. In germline, CDR1 is ENHRY, CDR2 SYGVKD. This CDR3 is CAIRRGDGYTF. The CDR3 DNA reads as TGTGCCATCCGACGTGGGGATGGCTACACCTTC.

V and J are TRBV5-4 and TRBJ1-6; 9 bases are shared with TRBD1. From germline, CDR1 is SGHNT and CDR2 YYREEE (reference sequence). The CDR3 is 14 amino acids. Losses at the gene ends were 5 bases for V and 6 bases for J; bases not matched to a gene: 3. The CDR3 sequence: CASRGTGFNSPLHF. CDR3 DNA: TGTGCCAGCAGGGGGACAGGGTTTAATTCACCCCTCCACTTT.

The chain employs TRBV13 and TRBJ2-3, with D unresolved. The CDR3 runs to 13 residues. Germline CDR1 reads PRHDT; CDR2 reads FYEKMQ (reference sequence). Trimming removed 5 bases at V and 0 bases at J, with 6 bases between. The CDR3 region is CASSRRSTDTQYF. The CDR3 DNA follows: TGTGCCAGCAGCCGAAGGAGCACAGATACGCAGTATTTT.

The rearrangement joins TRBV2 to TRBJ2-5; D is unclear. V was pared by 1 base and J by 13 bases, with 16 bases between. Per the germline V gene, CDR1 is SNHLY and CDR2 is FYNNEI. This CDR3 is 13 amino acids long. The CDR3 coding sequence is TGTGCCAGCAGTGAAGGGCAGATCCCGCCCAGGTACTTC. Translating it yields CASSEGQIPPRYF. Using reference TRBV2 and TRBJ2-5 for the parts outside the CDR3, the full variable domain is EPEVTQTPSHQVTQMGQEVILRCVPISNHLYFYWYRQILGQKVEFLVSFYNNEISEKSEIFDDQFSVERPDGSNFTLKIRSTKLEDSAMYFCASSEGQIPPRYFGPGTRLLVL.

This chain connects TRBV7-2 to TRBJ2-1; no reliable D call. Germline CDR1 reads SGHTA; CDR2 reads FQGNSA. CDR3 length: 11 residues. V was shortened by 8 bases and J by 7 bases, with 9 bases between the two germline ends. The CDR3 region has the DNA TGTGCCAGCGGCCATGGGAATGAGCAGTTCTTC. Its translation: CASGHGNEQFF.

The CDR3 DNA is TGTGCCAGCAGCTTTCCAGAACAAGAGACCCAGTACTTC. Its protein product is CASSFPEQETQYF. V usage is TRBV5-4 and J usage is TRBJ2-5; D not resolved. The germline CDR1 and CDR2 sequences are SGHNT and YYREEE (reference sequence). The CDR3 is 13 residues long. Trimming removed 2 bases at V and 2 bases at J, with 7 bases between. The whole variable domain, filled in from reference TRBV5-4 and TRBJ2-5, reads ETGVTQSPTHLIKTRGQQVTLRCSSQSGHNTVSWYQQALGQGPQFIFQYYREEENGRGNFPPRFSGLQFPNYSSELNVNALELDDSALYLCASSFPEQETQYFGPGTRLLVL.

The V gene is TRBV6-5, the J gene TRBJ1-3; 8 bases are shared with TRBD1. Germline V lookup: CDR1 MNHEY, CDR2 SVGAGI. Trimming at V came to 4 bases and at J to 4 bases, leaving 3 bases not matched to a gene. The CDR3 runs to 14 residues. The CDR3 protein is CASSSGGSGNTIYF. CDR3 nucleotide sequence: TGTGCCAGCAGTTCAGGGGGCTCCGGAAACACCATATATTTT.

The chain's CDR3 is CASSMKGASNQPQHF. The CDR3, as DNA: TGTGCCAGTAGTATGAAGGGTGCGAGCAATCAGCCCCAGCATTTT. The V and J genes are TRBV19 and TRBJ1-5, with D unclear. Per germline, CDR1 LNHDA and CDR2 SQIVND (reference sequence). The V end was cut by 3 bases, the J end by 1 base, with 10 bases between. The CDR3 has 15 amino acids.

The rearrangement uses TRBV21-1 and TRBJ2-7. TRBV21-1 is marked as a pseudogene. CDR3 length equals 10 residues. In nucleotides, the CDR3 is TGTGCCAGCGGGGTCTGCGAGCAGTACTTC. This encodes CASGVCEQYF.

In its sample, this clone was seen once. CDR3 sequence reads: CASSLVGERSNEQFF. CDR3 DNA: TGTGCCAGCAGCTTAGTAGGGGAGAGGAGCAATGAGCAGTTCTTC. V and J are TRBV7-9 and TRBJ2-1; D may match TRBD1 or TRBD2 (5 bases each). With 1 base removed from V and 6 bases from J, the gap between germline ends came to 13 bases. CDR3 length equals 15 residues. CDR1 is SEHNR and CDR2 is FQNEAQ in the germline V gene (reference sequence).

V and J are TRBV7-2 and TRBJ2-5; D might be TRBD2 (6 bases). Germline V gene sequence: CDR1 SGHTA, CDR2 FQGNSA. CDR3 length: 13 residues. The V gene lost 5 bases and the J gene lost 2 bases, with 9 bases spanning the gap. The chain's CDR3 is CASSRGIQETQYF. The DNA for the CDR3 is TGTGCCAGCAGCCGGGGGATTCAAGAGACCCAGTACTTC.

The chain combines TRBV28 with TRBJ2-7, with TRBD1 as a possible D gene (6 bases). V lost 7 bases to trimming and J lost 2 bases, with 12 bases between them. This CDR3 spans 13 amino acids. Germline lookup yields CDR1 MDHEN and CDR2 SYDVKM. The DNA of the CDR3 is TGTGCCAGCACTCAGGGGAGAGCCTACGAGCAGTACTTC. Protein sequence: CASTQGRAYEQYF. Complete variable domain (other parts from reference TRBV28 and TRBJ2-7): DVKVTQSSRYLVKRTGEKVFLECVQDMDHENMFWYRQDPGLGLRLIYFSYDVKMKEKGDIPEGYSVSREKKERFSLILESASTNQTSMYLCASTQGRAYEQYFGPGTRLTVT.

The CDR3 sequence: CASSHGQGATEAFF. For the CDR3, the DNA is TGTGCCAGCAGTCACGGACAGGGAGCCACTGAAGCTTTCTTT. The chain joins TRBV6-6 to TRBJ1-1, with TRBD1 matching 8 bases. From germline, CDR1 is MNHNY and CDR2 SVGAGI (reference sequence). The length of the CDR3 is 14 residues. J was trimmed by 4 bases and V by 5 bases; bases with no gene match: 6.

This clone was detected once. The chain uses TRBV5-4 and TRBJ2-3, with TRBD2 matching 14 bases. Germline V gene sequence: CDR1 SGHNT, CDR2 YYREEE (reference sequence). The CDR3 extends over 16 amino acids. Germline trimming cut 4 bases from V and 6 bases from J; bases unmatched to any gene: 7. CDR3 in DNA: TGTGCCAGCAGCCCCGTGACTAGCGGGGGGGTCGATACGCAGTATTTT. It yields the protein CASSPVTSGGVDTQYF.

The genes are TRBV11-3 and TRBJ2-3; weak D call: TRBD1 (6 bases). The CDR3 totals 14 residues. The V and J ends lost 4 bases and 2 bases respectively, with 10 bases between them. The germline V gene encodes CDR1 SGHNT and CDR2 YENEEA. This chain's CDR3 is CASSSGGVTDTQYF. The CDR3 bases are TGTGCCAGCAGCTCTGGGGGCGTCACAGATACGCAGTATTTT.